Following are 4 T cell receptor beta chains from one sample sequenced in a study of T cell repertoires in cytomegalovirus infection. TCRdb analysed the reads with MiXCR anew, one entry per CDR3 protein. The data contain 400,000 to 600,000 distinct CDR3 sequences, about 39% of them singletons. No antigens are known for them. Sequenced here: cultured PBMCs, sampled from culture after CMV antigen stimulation. The receptors were sampled from a human donor in good health (CMV status not recorded). Some clones in this sample may be carry-over from other donors' samples.

This clonotype was found many times. The V call is TRBV7-2, the J call TRBJ2-7, with 10 bases fitting TRBD1. The CDR3 has 13 amino acids. The V segment lost 5 bases and the J segment 2 bases; nucleotides outside the gene matches: 0. Germline loops: CDR1 SGHTA, CDR2 FQGNSA. CDR3 protein: CASSDRGPYEQYF. The DNA for the CDR3 is TGTGCCAGCAGCGACAGGGGGCCCTACGAGCAGTACTTC. Supplemented by reference TRBV7-2 and TRBJ2-7, the full variable domain reads GAGVSQSPSNKVTEKGKDVELRCDPISGHTALYWYRQSLGQGLEFLIYFQGNSAPDKSGLPSDRFSAERTGGSVSTLTIQRTQQEDSAVYLCASSDRGPYEQYFGPGTRLTVT.

The V and J genes are TRBV12-3 or TRBV12-4 and TRBJ2-1; D possibly corresponds to TRBD2 (5 bases). The V end lost 1 base, the J end lost 7 bases, and 14 bases lay between the germline ends. This CDR3 is 15 amino acids long. The CDR3 DNA is TGTGCCAGCAGTTTAGGGCCTAGAGAGGGTAATGAGCAGTTCTTC. This codes for CASSLGPREGNEQFF.

This chain uses TRBV12-3 or TRBV12-4 with TRBJ1-2; 8 bases align to TRBD1. Germline trimming cut 5 bases from V and 7 bases from J; bases unmatched to any gene: 6. The CDR3 is made up of 13 amino acids. The CDR3 region has the DNA TGTGCCAGCAGTGGGACAGGCGTCACTGGCTACACCTTC. The encoded protein is CASSGTGVTGYTF.

This clonotype was counted a few times. This chain uses TRBV7-6 with TRBJ2-7; 11 bases line up with TRBD1. CDR1 and CDR2 from the germline V gene are SGHVS and FNYEAQ. V lost 5 bases, J lost 6 bases, and 6 bases stayed unmatched. The CDR3 consists of 14 residues. CDR3 sequence (DNA): TGTGCCAGCAGCACAACCGGGACAGGGGGCGAGCAGTACTTC. Encoded protein: CASSTTGTGGEQYF.